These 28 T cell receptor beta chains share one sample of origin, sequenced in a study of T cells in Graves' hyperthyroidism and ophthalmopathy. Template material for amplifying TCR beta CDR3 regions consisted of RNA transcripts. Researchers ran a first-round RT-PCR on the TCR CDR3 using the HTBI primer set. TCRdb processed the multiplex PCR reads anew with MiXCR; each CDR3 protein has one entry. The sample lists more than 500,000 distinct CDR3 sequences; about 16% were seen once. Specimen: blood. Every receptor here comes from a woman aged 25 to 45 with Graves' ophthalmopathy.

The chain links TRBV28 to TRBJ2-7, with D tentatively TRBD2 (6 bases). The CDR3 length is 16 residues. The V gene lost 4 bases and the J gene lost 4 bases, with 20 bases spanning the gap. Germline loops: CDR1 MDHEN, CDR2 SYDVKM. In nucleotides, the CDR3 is TGTGCCAGCAGTTACTCCGGGGAAACGGGGACTTACGAGCAGTACTTC. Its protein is CASSYSGETGTYEQYF.

The CDR3 DNA reads as TGTGCCAGCAGCGTAAGTAACAGGGAGGGGGACGCTGAGCAGTTCTTC. This translates into CASSVSNREGDAEQFF. The chain links TRBV9 to TRBJ2-1; TRBD2 might be the D (7 bases). The CDR3 length is 16 residues. V dropped 1 base and J dropped 9 bases, with 20 bases sitting between them. CDR1 is SGDLS and CDR2 is YYNGEE in the germline V gene.

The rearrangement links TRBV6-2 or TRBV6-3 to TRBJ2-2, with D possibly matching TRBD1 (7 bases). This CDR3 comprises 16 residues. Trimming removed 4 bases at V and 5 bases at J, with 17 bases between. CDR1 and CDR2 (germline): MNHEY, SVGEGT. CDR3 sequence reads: CASSFSRGERTGELFF. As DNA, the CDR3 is TGTGCCAGCAGTTTCAGCAGGGGGGAACGGACCGGGGAGCTGTTTTTT.

The CDR3 loop reads CASRVQAGTSGDTDTQYF. In DNA, the CDR3 is TGTGCCAGCAGGGTACAGGCCGGGACTAGCGGGGACACAGATACGCAGTATTTT. This rearrangement joins TRBV6-2 or TRBV6-3 to TRBJ2-3, with 13 bases identical to TRBD2. CDR3 length: 18 residues. V lost 6 bases, J lost 2 bases, and 11 bases stayed unmatched. Germline assignment: CDR1 MNHEY and CDR2 SVGEGT.

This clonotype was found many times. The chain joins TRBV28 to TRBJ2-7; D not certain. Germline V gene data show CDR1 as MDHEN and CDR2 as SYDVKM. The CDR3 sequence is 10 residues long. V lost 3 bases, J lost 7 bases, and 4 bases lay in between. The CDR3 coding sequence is TGTGCCAGCAGTTTGAAAGAGCAGTACTTC. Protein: CASSLKEQYF.

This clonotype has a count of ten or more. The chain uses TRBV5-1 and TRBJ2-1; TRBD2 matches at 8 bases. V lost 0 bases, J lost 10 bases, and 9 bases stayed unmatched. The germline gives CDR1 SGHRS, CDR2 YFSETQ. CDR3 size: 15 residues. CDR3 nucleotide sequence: TGCGCCAGCAGCTTGGGGGGACTAGGTATCGGCGAGCAGTTCTTC. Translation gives CASSLGGLGIGEQFF.

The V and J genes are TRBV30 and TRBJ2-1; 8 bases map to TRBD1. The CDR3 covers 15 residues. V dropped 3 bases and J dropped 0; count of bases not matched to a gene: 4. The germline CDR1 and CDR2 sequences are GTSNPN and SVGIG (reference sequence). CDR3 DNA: TGTGCCTGGAGACCAGGGGGCAGCTCCTACAATGAGCAGTTCTTC. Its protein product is CAWRPGGSSYNEQFF.

This chain's CDR3 is CAWSWGQGFNEQFF. The DNA for the CDR3 is TGTGCCTGGAGTTGGGGACAGGGCTTCAATGAGCAGTTCTTC. The J gene is TRBJ2-1, the V gene TRBV30; TRBD1 aligns across 9 bases. CDR1 is GTSNPN, CDR2 SVGIG, per germline (reference sequence). Losses at the gene ends were 2 bases for V and 6 bases for J; bases not matched to a gene: 5. The CDR3 is 14 amino acids. The variable domain in full, with the rest retrieved from reference TRBV30 and TRBJ2-1, is SQTIHQWPATLVQPVGSPLSLECTVEGTSNPNLYWYRQAAGRGLQLLFYSVGIGQISSEVPQNLSASRPQDRQFILSSKKLLLSDSGFYLCAWSWGQGFNEQFFGPGTRLTVL.

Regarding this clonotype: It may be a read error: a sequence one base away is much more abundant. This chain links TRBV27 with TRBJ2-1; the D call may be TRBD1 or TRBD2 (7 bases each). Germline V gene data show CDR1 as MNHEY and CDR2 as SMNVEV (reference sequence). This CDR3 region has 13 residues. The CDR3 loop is CTSSFRGGNEQFF. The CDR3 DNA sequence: TGTACCAGCAGTTTCAGGGGGGGTAATGAGCAGTTCTTC.

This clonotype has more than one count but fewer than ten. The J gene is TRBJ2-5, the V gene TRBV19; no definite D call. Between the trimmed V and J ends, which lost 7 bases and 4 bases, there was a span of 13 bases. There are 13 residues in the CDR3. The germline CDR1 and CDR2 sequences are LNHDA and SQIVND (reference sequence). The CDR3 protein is CASTPDARETQYF. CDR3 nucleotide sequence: TGTGCCAGTACCCCTGACGCGAGAGAGACCCAGTACTTC. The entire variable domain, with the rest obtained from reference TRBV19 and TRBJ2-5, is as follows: DGGITQSPKYLFRKEGQNVTLSCEQNLNHDAMYWYRQDPGQGLRLIYYSQIVNDFQKGDIAEGYSVSREKKESFPLTVTSAQKNPTAFYLCASTPDARETQYFGPGTRLLVL.

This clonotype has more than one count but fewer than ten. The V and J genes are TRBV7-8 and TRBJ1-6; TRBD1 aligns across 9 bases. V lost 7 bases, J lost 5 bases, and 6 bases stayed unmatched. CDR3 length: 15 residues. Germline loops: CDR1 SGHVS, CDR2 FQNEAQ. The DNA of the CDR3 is TGTGCCAGCACCAAGGACAGGGGACATAATTCACCCCTCCACTTT. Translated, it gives CASTKDRGHNSPLHF.

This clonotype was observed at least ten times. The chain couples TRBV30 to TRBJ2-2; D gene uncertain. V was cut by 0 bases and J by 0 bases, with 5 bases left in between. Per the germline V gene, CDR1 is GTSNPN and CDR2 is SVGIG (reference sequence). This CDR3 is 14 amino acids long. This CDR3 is CAWSVEANTGELFF. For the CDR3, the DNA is TGTGCCTGGAGTGTTGAGGCGAACACCGGGGAGCTGTTTTTT.

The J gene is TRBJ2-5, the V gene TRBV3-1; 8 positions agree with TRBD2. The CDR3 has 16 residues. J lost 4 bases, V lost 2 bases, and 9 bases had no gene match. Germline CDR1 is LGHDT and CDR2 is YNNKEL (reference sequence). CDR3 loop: CASSQTAGGLAETQYF. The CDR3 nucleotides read TGTGCCAGCAGCCAAACGGCGGGAGGCCTTGCAGAGACCCAGTACTTC.

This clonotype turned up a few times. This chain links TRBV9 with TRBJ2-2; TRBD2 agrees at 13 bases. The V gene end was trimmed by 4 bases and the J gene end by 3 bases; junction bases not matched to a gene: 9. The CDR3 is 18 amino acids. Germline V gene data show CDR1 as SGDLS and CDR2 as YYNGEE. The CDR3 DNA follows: TGTGCCAGCAGCACCCCTACTAGCGGGAGGGAGGACACCGGGGAGCTGTTTTTT. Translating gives CASSTPTSGREDTGELFF.

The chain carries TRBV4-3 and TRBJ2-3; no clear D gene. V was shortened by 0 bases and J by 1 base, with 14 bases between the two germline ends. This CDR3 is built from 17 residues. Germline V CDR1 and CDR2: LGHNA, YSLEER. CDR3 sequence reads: CASSQESVGRGTDTQYF. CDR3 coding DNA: TGCGCCAGCAGCCAAGAGTCAGTGGGTCGGGGCACAGATACGCAGTATTTT.

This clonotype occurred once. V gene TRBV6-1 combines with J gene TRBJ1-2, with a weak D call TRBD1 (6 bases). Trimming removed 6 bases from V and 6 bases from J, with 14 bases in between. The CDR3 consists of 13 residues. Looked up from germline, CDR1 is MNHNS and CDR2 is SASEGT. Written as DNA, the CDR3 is TGTGCCAGCAGCCACGACAGGAAAGATGGCTACACCTTC. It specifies CASSHDRKDGYTF.

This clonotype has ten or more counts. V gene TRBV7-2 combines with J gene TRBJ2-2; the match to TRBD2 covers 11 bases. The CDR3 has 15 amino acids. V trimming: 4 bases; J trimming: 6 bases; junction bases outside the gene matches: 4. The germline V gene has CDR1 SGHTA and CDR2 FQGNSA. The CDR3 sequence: CASSSTSGSPGELFF. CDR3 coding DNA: TGTGCCAGCAGCTCAACTAGCGGGAGTCCCGGGGAGCTGTTTTTT.

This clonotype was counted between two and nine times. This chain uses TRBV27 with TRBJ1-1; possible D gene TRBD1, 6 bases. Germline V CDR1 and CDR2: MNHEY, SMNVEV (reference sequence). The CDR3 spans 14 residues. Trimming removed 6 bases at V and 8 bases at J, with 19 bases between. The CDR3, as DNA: TGTGCCAGCAGGCCACGAGGGGGAGGGACAGAAGCTTTCTTT. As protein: CASRPRGGGTEAFF.

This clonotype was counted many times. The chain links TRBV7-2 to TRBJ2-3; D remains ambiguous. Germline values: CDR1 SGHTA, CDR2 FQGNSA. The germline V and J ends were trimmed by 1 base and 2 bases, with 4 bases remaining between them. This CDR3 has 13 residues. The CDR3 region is CASSLEYTDTQYF. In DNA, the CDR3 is TGTGCCAGCAGCTTAGAGTACACAGATACGCAGTATTTT.

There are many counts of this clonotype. The CDR3 nucleotides read TGCAGTGGAGGGGCCTCGAGGGACACTGAAGCTTTCTTT. Its translation: CSGGASRDTEAFF. The chain joins TRBV20-1 to TRBJ1-1, with D perhaps matching TRBD1 (5 bases). Germline CDR1 reads DFQATT; CDR2 reads SNEGSKA (reference sequence). V was clipped by 7 bases and J by 3 bases, with 15 bases between them. The CDR3 is made up of 13 amino acids.

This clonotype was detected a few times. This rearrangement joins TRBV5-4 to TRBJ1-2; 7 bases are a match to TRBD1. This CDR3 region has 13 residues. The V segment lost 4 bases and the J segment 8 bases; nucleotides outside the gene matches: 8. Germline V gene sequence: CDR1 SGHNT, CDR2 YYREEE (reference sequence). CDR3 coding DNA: TGTGCCAGCAGCGGGGCTGGGACAGAAGGCTACACCTTC. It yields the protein CASSGAGTEGYTF.

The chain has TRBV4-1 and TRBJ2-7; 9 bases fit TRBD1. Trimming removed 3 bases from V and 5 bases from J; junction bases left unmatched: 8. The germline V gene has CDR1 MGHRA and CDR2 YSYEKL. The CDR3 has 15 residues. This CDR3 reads CASSHEGTGSNEQYF. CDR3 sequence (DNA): TGCGCCAGCAGCCATGAGGGGACAGGGAGCAACGAGCAGTACTTC.

Here the CDR3 reads CASSNGLLGELFF. DNA of the CDR3: TGTGCCAGCAGCAATGGGCTACTCGGGGAGCTGTTTTTT. V gene TRBV3-1 combines with J gene TRBJ2-2; D gene uncertain. Per germline, CDR1 LGHDT and CDR2 YNNKEL (reference sequence). V lost 5 bases and J lost 7, with 11 bases in between. This CDR3 comprises 13 residues.

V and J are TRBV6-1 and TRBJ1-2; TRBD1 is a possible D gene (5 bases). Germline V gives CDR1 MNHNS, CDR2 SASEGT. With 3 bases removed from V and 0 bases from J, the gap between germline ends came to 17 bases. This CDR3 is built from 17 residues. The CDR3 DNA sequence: TGTGCCAGCAGTGACTTGTTTCTAACAGGTCCTAACTATGGCTACACCTTC. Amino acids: CASSDLFLTGPNYGYTF.

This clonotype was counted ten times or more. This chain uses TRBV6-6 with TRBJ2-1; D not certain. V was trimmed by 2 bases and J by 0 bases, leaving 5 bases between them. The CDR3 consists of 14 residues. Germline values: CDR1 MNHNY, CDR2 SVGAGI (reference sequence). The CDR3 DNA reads TGTGCCAGCAGTTACCTTAGCTCCTACAATGAGCAGTTCTTC. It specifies CASSYLSSYNEQFF.

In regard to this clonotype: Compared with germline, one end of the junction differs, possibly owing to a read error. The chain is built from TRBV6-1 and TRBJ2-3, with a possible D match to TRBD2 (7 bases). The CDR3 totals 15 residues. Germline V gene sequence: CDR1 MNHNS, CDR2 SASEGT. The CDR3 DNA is TGTGTCAGCAGTGGGGGGGCATCTAGCACAGATACGCAGTATTTT. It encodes CVSSGGASSTDTQYF.

The CDR3 sequence: CASSFGAFSNQPQHF. The CDR3 nucleotides read TGTGCCAGCAGCTTTGGGGCCTTTAGCAATCAGCCCCAGCATTTT. The chain is built from TRBV5-8 and TRBJ1-5, with D perhaps TRBD1 (5 bases). The CDR3 totals 15 residues. In germline, CDR1 is SGHTS, CDR2 YDEGEE. V lost 2 bases and J 0 bases, leaving 9 bases between the germline ends.

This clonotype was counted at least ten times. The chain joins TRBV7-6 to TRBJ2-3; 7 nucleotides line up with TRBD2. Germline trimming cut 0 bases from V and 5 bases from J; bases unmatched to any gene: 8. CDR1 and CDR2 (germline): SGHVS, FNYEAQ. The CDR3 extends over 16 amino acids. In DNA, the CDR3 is TGTGCCAGCAGCTTAGCGCTGGGGAGGGTTGGAGATACGCAGTATTTT. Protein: CASSLALGRVGDTQYF.